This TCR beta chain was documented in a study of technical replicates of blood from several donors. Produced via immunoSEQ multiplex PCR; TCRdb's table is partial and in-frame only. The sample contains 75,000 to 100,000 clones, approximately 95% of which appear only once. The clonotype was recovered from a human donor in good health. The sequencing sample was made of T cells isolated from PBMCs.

CDR3 nucleotides: TGTGCCAGCAGCTTAGCGCGGGGAACGGGTTACGAGCAGTACTTC. Translating gives CASSLARGTGYEQYF. This chain connects TRBV7-9 to TRBJ2-7, with D possibly being TRBD2 (6 bases). V was shortened by 0 bases and J by 4 bases, with 13 bases between the two germline ends. CDR1 SEHNR and CDR2 FQNEAQ come from the germline V gene (reference sequence). CDR3 length: 15 amino acids.